This T cell receptor beta chain was identified in a study of cytomegalovirus exposure and HLA in healthy donors. The CDR3 totals 12 residues. Per the germline V gene, CDR1 is SGHVS and CDR2 is FQNEAQ. V was shortened by 5 bases and J by 5 bases, with 9 bases between the two germline ends. The donors were in the roughly 120-subject validation cohort, distinct from the roughly 600-subject first cohort. The method was immunoSEQ multiplex PCR; TCRdb's version includes in-frame clones alone and lacks a portion of them. The sample has about 88,000 clones, approximately 96% seen once; the top ten hold around 0.78%.

The sequence came from a man aged 18 to 29 in good health and CMV-seronegative. The rearrangement links TRBV7-8 to TRBJ2-5, with D perhaps matching TRBD1 (5 bases). Sequencing was done on a sample of PBMCs. CDR3: CASSLRDETQYF. DNA for the CDR3: TGTGCCAGCAGCCTCAGGGATGAGACCCAGTACTTC. The full variable domain, in which reference TRBV7-8 and TRBJ2-5 provide the parts outside the CDR3, is GAGVSQSPRYKVAKRGQDVALRCDPISGHVSLFWYQQALGQGPEFLTYFQNEAQLDKSGLPSDRFFAERPEGSVSTLKIQRTQQEDSAVYLCASSLRDETQYFGPGTRLLVL.